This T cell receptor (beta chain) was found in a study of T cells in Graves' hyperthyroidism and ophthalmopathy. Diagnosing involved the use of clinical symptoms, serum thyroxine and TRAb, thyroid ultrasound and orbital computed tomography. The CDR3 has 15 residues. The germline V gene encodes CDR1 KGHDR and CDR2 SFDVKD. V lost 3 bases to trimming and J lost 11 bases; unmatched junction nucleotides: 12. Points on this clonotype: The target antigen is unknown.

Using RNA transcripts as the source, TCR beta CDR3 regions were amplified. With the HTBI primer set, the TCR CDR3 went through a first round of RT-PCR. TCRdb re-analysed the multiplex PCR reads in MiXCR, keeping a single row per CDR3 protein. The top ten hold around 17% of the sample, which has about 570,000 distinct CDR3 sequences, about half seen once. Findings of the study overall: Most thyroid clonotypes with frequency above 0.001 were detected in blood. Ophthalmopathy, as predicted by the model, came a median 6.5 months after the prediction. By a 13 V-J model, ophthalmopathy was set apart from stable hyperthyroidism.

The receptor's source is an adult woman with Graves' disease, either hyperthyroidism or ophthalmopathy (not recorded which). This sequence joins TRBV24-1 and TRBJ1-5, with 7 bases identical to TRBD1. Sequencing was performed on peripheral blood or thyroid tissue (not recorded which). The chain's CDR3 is CATSDAEGAGETQHF. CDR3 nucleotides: TGTGCCACCAGTGATGCCGAGGGGGCGGGAGAGACCCAGCATTTT.